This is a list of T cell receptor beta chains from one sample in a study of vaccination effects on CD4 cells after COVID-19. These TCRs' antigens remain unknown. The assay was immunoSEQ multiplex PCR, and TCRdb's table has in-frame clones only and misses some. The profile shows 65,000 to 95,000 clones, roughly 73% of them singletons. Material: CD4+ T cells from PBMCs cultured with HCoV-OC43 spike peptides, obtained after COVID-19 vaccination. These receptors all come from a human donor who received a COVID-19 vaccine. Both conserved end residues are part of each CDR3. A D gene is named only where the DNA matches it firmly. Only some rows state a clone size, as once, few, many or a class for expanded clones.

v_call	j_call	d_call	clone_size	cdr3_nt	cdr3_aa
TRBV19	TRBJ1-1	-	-	TGTGCCAGTAGTTCGGGGTTGGCGAACACTGAAGCTTTCTTT	CASSSGLANTEAFF
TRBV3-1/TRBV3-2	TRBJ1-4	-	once	TGTGCCAGCAGCCATTTGTCCTACGGGGAAAAACTGTTTTTT	CASSHLSYGEKLFF
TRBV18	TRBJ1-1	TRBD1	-	TGTGCCAGCTCATCCAGGGACAGGGGCACTGAAGCTTTCTTT	CASSSRDRGTEAFF
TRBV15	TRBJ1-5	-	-	TGTGCCACCAGCAGAGACGGGGGGCATCAGCCCCAGCATTTT	CATSRDGGHQPQHF
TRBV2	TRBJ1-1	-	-	TGTGCCAGCGTACCCTCCAGAAACACTGAAGCTTTCTTT	CASVPSRNTEAFF
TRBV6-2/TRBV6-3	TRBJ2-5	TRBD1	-	TGTGCCAGCAGTAAAGTGATCGGACAGGGAAGTTGGGAGACCCAGTACTTC	CASSKVIGQGSWETQYF
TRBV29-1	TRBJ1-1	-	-	TGCAGCGTTGAGCAACAGTTGAACACTGAAGCTTTCTTT	CSVEQQLNTEAFF
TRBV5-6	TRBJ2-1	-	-	TGTGCCAGCAGCTTGGACAGGGTAGCGGGTGAGCAGTTCTTC	CASSLDRVAGEQFF
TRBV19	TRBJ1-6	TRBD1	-	TGTGCCAGTAGTCCTCCGGCAGGGGGTAATTCACCCCTCCACTTT	CASSPPAGGNSPLHF
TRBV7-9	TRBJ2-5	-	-	TGTGCCAGCAGCTCCCGAACAGGGTCTGCGACCCAGTACTTC	CASSSRTGSATQYF
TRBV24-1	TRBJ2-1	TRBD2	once	TGTGCCACCAGTGATTCCTCTAGCCGGGGGGGGGCCCTCCCTGAGCAGTTCTTC	CATSDSSSRGGALPEQFF
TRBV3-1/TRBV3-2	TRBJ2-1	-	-	TGTGCCAGCAGCCAACGGGCCCAAGGGGAGCAGTTCTTC	CASSQRAQGEQFF
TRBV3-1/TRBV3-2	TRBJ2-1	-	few	TGTGCCAGCAGCCTCCGAGGGGATTCGTACAATGAGCAGTTCTTC	CASSLRGDSYNEQFF
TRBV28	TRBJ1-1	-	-	TGTGCCAGCAGTTTACGACAGACTGAAGCTTTCTTT	CASSLRQTEAFF
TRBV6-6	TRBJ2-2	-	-	TGTGCCAGCAGCACAAGGACGGGTAACACCGGGGAGCTGTTTTTT	CASSTRTGNTGELFF
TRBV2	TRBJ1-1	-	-	TGTGCCAGCAGTGCTGAAGGGGTAATGAACACTGAAGCTTTCTTT	CASSAEGVMNTEAFF
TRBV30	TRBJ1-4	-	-	TGTGCCTGGTATTGGGTGGCAACTAATGAAAAACTGTTTTTT	CAWYWVATNEKLFF
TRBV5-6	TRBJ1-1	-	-	TGTGCCAGCAGCTCGCGTTGGGGGTCGGGGAACACTGAAGCTTTCTTT	CASSSRWGSGNTEAFF
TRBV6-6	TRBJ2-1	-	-	TGTGCCAGCAATCCAGCCCGGGACTGGACCGACAATGAGCAGTTCTTC	CASNPARDWTDNEQFF
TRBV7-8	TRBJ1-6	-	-	TGTGCCAGCAGCTTATCAGGCGGCCGATATAATTCACCCCTCCACTTT	CASSLSGGRYNSPLHF
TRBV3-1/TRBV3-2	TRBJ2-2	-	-	TGTGCCAGCAGCCGGGCTAGGGCCGGGGAGCTGTTTTTT	CASSRARAGELFF
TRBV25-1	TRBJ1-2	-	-	TGTGCCAGCAGTGATACGGGGTCCGGGGAATTGGGTAACTATGGCTACACCTTC	CASSDTGSGELGNYGYTF
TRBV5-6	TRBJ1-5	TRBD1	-	TGTGCCAGCAGCGCCGGGACAGGGGACTATCAGCCCCAGCATTTT	CASSAGTGDYQPQHF
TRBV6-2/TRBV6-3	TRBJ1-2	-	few	TGTGCCAGCAGTTACAATGGGGAACCTAACTATGGCTACACCTTC	CASSYNGEPNYGYTF
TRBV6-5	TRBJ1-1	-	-	TGTGCCAGCAGGCGACGGGATATGAACACTGAAGCTTTCTTT	CASRRRDMNTEAFF
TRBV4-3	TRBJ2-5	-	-	TGCGCCAGCAGCCAAGAATCCGAGGGGTGGGGGACCCAGTACTTC	CASSQESEGWGTQYF
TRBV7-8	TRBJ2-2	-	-	TGTGCCAGCAGCTCAAGGATCCGTAGCGGAAAGGAGGGCGGGGAGCTGTTTTTT	CASSSRIRSGKEGGELFF
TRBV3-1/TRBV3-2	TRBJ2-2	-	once	TGTGCCAGCAGCCAAGCTCGTCGTAACGGGGAGCTGTTTTTT	CASSQARRNGELFF
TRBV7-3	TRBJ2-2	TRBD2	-	TGTGCCAGCAGCTTAATCGGGGGGGATAACACCGGGGAGCTGTTTTTT	CASSLIGGDNTGELFF
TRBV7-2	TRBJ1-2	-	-	TGTGCCAGCAGCAGAGACGGGGCGCCTGGCTATGGCTACACCTTC	CASSRDGAPGYGYTF
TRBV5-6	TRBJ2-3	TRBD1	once	TGTGCCAGCAGCTTGGACAGGGGAGCCACAGATACGCAGTATTTT	CASSLDRGATDTQYF
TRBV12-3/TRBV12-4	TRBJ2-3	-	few	TGTGCCAGCGTAAGGGGCTTCGCAGATACGCAGTATTTT	CASVRGFADTQYF
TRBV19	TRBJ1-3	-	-	TGTGCCAGCCTGAGGGGTTCCAGCTCTGGAAACACCATATATTTT	CASLRGSSSGNTIYF
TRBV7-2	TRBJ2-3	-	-	TGTGCCAGCAGCTTGGGGGGACGTGTGGATACGCAGTATTTT	CASSLGGRVDTQYF
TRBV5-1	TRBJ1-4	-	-	TGCGCCAGCAGCTTGGGACAGCCGAATGAAAAACTGTTTTTT	CASSLGQPNEKLFF
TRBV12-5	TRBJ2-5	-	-	TGTGCTAGTGGTCCCCCTTCAGCCCTAGAGACCCAGTACTTC	CASGPPSALETQYF
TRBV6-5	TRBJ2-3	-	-	TGTGCCAGCAGGGCTCATTCCACAGATACGCAGTATTTT	CASRAHSTDTQYF
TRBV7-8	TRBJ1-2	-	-	TGTGCCAGCAGCCCCCTACGAGGGACAAATGGCTACACCTTC	CASSPLRGTNGYTF
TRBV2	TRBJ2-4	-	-	TGTGCCAGCTCCGGGTGGACGGAGGCCAAAAACATTCAGTACTTC	CASSGWTEAKNIQYF
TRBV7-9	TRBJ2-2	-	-	TGTGCCAGCACCATCCGGGACGCCGCGACGGGCGGGGAGCTGTTTTTT	CASTIRDAATGGELFF
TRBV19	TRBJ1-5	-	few	TGTGCCAGTAAAGGGCTCCAGAGCAATCAGCCCCAGCATTTT	CASKGLQSNQPQHF
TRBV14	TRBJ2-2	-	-	TGTGCCAGCAGCCGGGGACCCAACACCGGGGAGCTGTTTTTT	CASSRGPNTGELFF
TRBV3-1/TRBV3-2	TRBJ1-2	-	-	TGTGCCAGCAGCCAAACGGCATATGGCTACACCTTC	CASSQTAYGYTF
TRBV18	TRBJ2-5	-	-	TGTGCCAGCTCACTCAGGTCCGTTCAAGAGACCCAGTACTTC	CASSLRSVQETQYF
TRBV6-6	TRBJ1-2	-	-	TGTGCCAGCAGTTACTCGCGGGACGTTAACTATGGCTACACCTTC	CASSYSRDVNYGYTF
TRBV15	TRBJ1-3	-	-	TGTGCCACCAGCAGAGATGCGGTATCCGCTGGAAACACCATATATTTT	CATSRDAVSAGNTIYF
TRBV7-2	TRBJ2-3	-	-	TGTGCCAGCAGCTTAATATTTGTAGCAACAGATACGCAGTATTTT	CASSLIFVATDTQYF
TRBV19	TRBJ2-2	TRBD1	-	TGTGCCAGTAGTATGGGACAGGTAAACACCGGGGAGCTGTTTTTT	CASSMGQVNTGELFF
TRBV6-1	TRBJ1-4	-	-	TGTGCCAGCAGTGCCAGGGGCAGGGGTACGGCTAATGAAAAACTGTTTTTT	CASSARGRGTANEKLFF